This note documents a single T cell receptor (beta chain) sequence. The data belong to a study of blood T cell repertoires in COVID-19. Study details: From the United States, Italy and Spain came samples of acute and convalescent COVID-19. T cells, B-cell-depleted T cells, or PBMCs supplied cDNA or gDNA.

The authors' processing: Reference gene primer amplification yielded estimated nucleated cell counts. The table came from immunoSEQ multiplex PCR; TCRdb's copy has only in-frame clones and leaves some out. The DNA was the basis for D and trimming; V, J and clone size are from that table. The table shows some 100,000 clones, with 85% to 90% occurring only once. Germline CDR1 LNHNV, CDR2 YYDKDF (reference sequence). The length of the CDR3 is 13 residues. Trimming removed 7 bases at V and 1 base at J, with 10 bases between. Sequencing was done on a sample of peripheral blood. The receptor comes from an elderly woman with active COVID-19. V usage is TRBV15 and J usage is TRBJ2-5; the D is unclear. The DNA of the CDR3 is TGTGCCACCATGATTGGCAGCCAAGAGACCCAGTACTTC. It translates to CATMIGSQETQYF.